This T cell receptor (beta chain) was recorded in a study of T cell repertoires in cytomegalovirus infection. In the study overall: Researchers turned to recently identified HLA-C-restricted CMV epitopes as well as well-studied HLA-B-restricted ones. The public TCR beta signatures pointed to both CMV infection and matching HLA type. Findings and caveats of the study: HLA-C-restricted CMV-specific TCR beta clonotypes were dominant in the ex vivo response. Cumulative public TCR beta family frequency identified CMV carriers with the relevant HLA.

Germline CDR1 is SGHRS and CDR2 is YFSETQ. The CDR3 sequence is 14 residues long. V lost 4 bases, J lost 4 bases, and 14 bases lay in between. Using its own MiXCR run on the reads, TCRdb lists one record per CDR3 protein. The sample holds under 300,000 distinct CDR3 sequences, 20% to 25% seen once. About this clonotype itself: The target antigen is unknown.

This sequence joins TRBV5-1 and TRBJ1-1; D gene uncertain. The starting material was cultured PBMCs, obtained from culture after CMV antigen stimulation. The sequence derives from a human donor in good health (CMV status not recorded). Some clones in this sample may be carry-over from other donors' samples. CDR3 region: CASSGGPPRTEAFF. In DNA, the CDR3 is TGCGCCAGCAGCGGAGGACCACCGCGCACTGAAGCTTTCTTT.